Shown below are 10 T cell receptor beta chains from a single sample sequenced in a study of breast tumors, draining lymph nodes, adjacent tissues. Breast cancer patients provided tissue from their axillary draining lymph nodes. TCRdb ran MiXCR on the multiplex PCR reads and lists one entry per CDR3 protein. Here the sample spans about 180,000 distinct CDR3 sequences, approximately 30% being singletons. The specimen was axillary lymph node tissue. The receptors here all came from a female donor with breast cancer. Some clones in this sample may be carry-over from other donors' samples.

This clonotype was observed many times. The gene calls are TRBV4-1 and TRBJ2-7, with a tentative D call TRBD1 (6 bases). Trimming left V 0 bases short and J 4 bases short, with 16 bases between. CDR1 MGHRA and CDR2 YSYEKL come from the germline V gene. The length of the CDR3 is 16 residues. CDR3: CASSQDWPGESYEQYF. The CDR3 coding sequence is TGCGCCAGCAGCCAAGATTGGCCAGGGGAATCGTACGAGCAGTACTTC.

The sample holds many counts of this clonotype. V usage is TRBV19 and J usage is TRBJ2-1; D call uncertain. The CDR3 contains 11 residues. CDR1 and CDR2 from the germline V gene are LNHDA and SQIVND (reference sequence). Trimming cost V 7 bases and J 4 bases, with 5 bases left between them. Here the CDR3 reads CASTLYNEQFF. Here the CDR3 DNA reads TGTGCCAGTACCCTATACAATGAGCAGTTCTTC. The full variable domain, its missing parts supplied by reference TRBV19 and TRBJ2-1, is DGGITQSPKYLFRKEGQNVTLSCEQNLNHDAMYWYRQDPGQGLRLIYYSQIVNDFQKGDIAEGYSVSREKKESFPLTVTSAQKNPTAFYLCASTLYNEQFFGPGTRLTVL.

Worth noting for this clonotype: A junction end diverges from the germline sequence, so it may reflect a read error. The chain recombines TRBV7-9 with TRBJ1-6; 7 bases map to TRBD1. From germline, CDR1 is SEHNR and CDR2 FQNEAQ (reference sequence). The CDR3 consists of 17 residues. The chain's CDR3 is CASSHDRAGPYNSPLHF. The CDR3 DNA reads as TGTGCCAGCAGCCATGACAGGGCGGGACCCTATAATTCCCCCCTCCACTTT.

With regard to this clonotype: A much larger clone differs by one base, so this may be a read error. V gene TRBV30 combines with J gene TRBJ1-4; a possible D gene is TRBD1 (6 bases). The CDR3 runs to 13 residues. CDR1 is GTSNPN and CDR2 is SVGIG in the germline V gene (reference sequence). Trimming took off 8 bases at V and 4 bases at J, with 14 bases between the two ends. The DNA of the CDR3 is TGTGCCCGGACGAGGACAGATAATGAAAAACTGTTTTTT. Protein: CARTRTDNEKLFF.

This clonotype occurred many times. The genes are TRBV27 and TRBJ2-7; D perhaps matches TRBD1 (6 bases). Trimming pared 5 bases from V and 2 bases from J, leaving 16 bases between. Looked up from germline, CDR1 is MNHEY and CDR2 is SMNVEV (reference sequence). CDR3 length: 15 amino acids. CDR3 amino acids: CASSGVRDTTYEQYF. The CDR3 region has the DNA TGTGCCAGCAGTGGCGTCCGGGACACCACCTACGAGCAGTACTTC.

The chain couples TRBV15 to TRBJ2-7, with D uncertain. The CDR3 length is 16 residues. Between the trimmed V and J ends, which lost 3 bases and 0 bases, there was a span of 15 bases. The germline gives CDR1 LNHNV, CDR2 YYDKDF (reference sequence). In DNA form, the CDR3 reads TGTGCCACCAGCAGTGAGTCCGAGACCAGCTCCTACGAGCAGTACTTC. Translation gives CATSSESETSSYEQYF. The variable domain in full, completed from reference TRBV15 and TRBJ2-7, reads DAMVIQNPRYQVTQFGKPVTLSCSQTLNHNVMYWYQQKSSQAPKLLFHYYDKDFNNEADTPDNFQSRRPNTSFCFLDIRSPGLGDTAMYLCATSSESETSSYEQYFGPGTRLTVT.

V usage is TRBV24-1 and J usage is TRBJ2-3, with 10 nucleotides matching TRBD2. There are 15 residues in the CDR3. V dropped 7 bases and J dropped 6; count of bases not matched to a gene: 9. Per germline, CDR1 KGHDR and CDR2 SFDVKD. The CDR3 here is CATRSPAGGHDTQYF. The CDR3 DNA is TGTGCCACCAGGTCACCAGCGGGGGGGCATGATACGCAGTATTTT.

The chain employs TRBV9 and TRBJ1-3; D is undetermined. Germline values: CDR1 SGDLS, CDR2 YYNGEE. The CDR3 has 15 residues. The V end lost 3 bases, the J end lost 0 bases, and 10 bases lay between the germline ends. The CDR3 region is CASSADQRSGNTIYF. The DNA for the CDR3 is TGTGCCAGCAGCGCCGACCAGCGCTCTGGAAACACCATATATTTT. The full variable domain, with the rest looked up from reference TRBV9 and TRBJ1-3, is DSGVTQTPKHLITATGQRVTLRCSPRSGDLSVYWYQQSLDQGLQFLIQYYNGEERAKGNILERFSAQQFPDLHSELNLSSLELGDSALYFCASSADQRSGNTIYFGEGSWLTVV.

This clonotype was recorded many times. The rearrangement joins TRBV6-1 to TRBJ2-3; TRBD1 is a possible D gene (5 bases). Germline CDR1 MNHNS, CDR2 SASEGT. The CDR3 totals 16 residues. V gave up 5 bases and J gave up 0 bases, with 15 bases separating them. CDR3 in DNA: TGTGCCAGCAGTCCATGGGGCCAGACTAGCACAGATACGCAGTATTTT. It codes for CASSPWGQTSTDTQYF.

The rearrangement uses TRBV20-1 and TRBJ1-3, with TRBD1 as a possible D gene (5 bases). The CDR3 is 14 amino acids. V dropped 4 bases and J dropped 7 bases, with 17 bases sitting between them. Per germline, CDR1 DFQATT and CDR2 SNEGSKA (reference sequence). The CDR3 DNA sequence: TGCAGTGCTACCCGGATTGGGGGGAAGAACACCATATATTTT. It specifies CSATRIGGKNTIYF.